These 18 T cell receptor beta chains share one sample of origin, sequenced in a study of long-term antiretroviral therapy in people with HIV. At the survey level, the v3.0 immunoSEQ assay was run. The repertoire was sequenced with immunoSEQ multiplex PCR; TCRdb's copy has only in-frame clones and lacks some. The sample holds 30,000 to 40,000 clones, around 85% seen once. The specimen was unsorted PBMCs, collected 2.2 years after starting antiretroviral therapy. These receptors were obtained from a man aged 18 to 29 with HIV.

The V call is TRBV9, the J call TRBJ1-2; the D gene is possibly TRBD1 (6 bases). CDR1 is SGDLS and CDR2 is YYNGEE in the germline V gene. The CDR3 is 13 residues long. Trimming removed 3 bases at V and 5 bases at J, with 11 bases between. In DNA, the CDR3 is TGTGCCAGCAGCGCGGACACAGGGTATGGCTACACCTTC. Its translation: CASSADTGYGYTF.

V and J are TRBV5-6 and TRBJ1-1; a weak D match, TRBD1 (5 bases). The length of the CDR3 is 12 residues. Trimming stripped 0 bases from V and 8 bases from J, with 8 bases between. Germline V CDR1 and CDR2: SGHDT, YYEEEE. CDR3 in DNA: TGTGCCAGCAGCTTGGGTCAGGGAGAAGCTTTCTTT. Translated: CASSLGQGEAFF.

Regarding this clone: The junction and the germline gene differ at one end; a read error may be behind it. The V gene is TRBV28, the J gene TRBJ2-1; D is undetermined. The CDR3 loop spans 14 amino acids. Germline V CDR1 and CDR2: MDHEN, SYDVKM. CDR3 sequence: CASSPPNEYNERFF. The CDR3 coding sequence is TGTGCCAGCAGCCCGCCGAACGAATACAATGAGCGGTTCTTC.

The V and J genes are TRBV6-1 and TRBJ1-2; 9 bases map to TRBD1. V lost 5 bases, J lost 5 bases, and 9 bases stayed unmatched. There are 15 residues in the CDR3. Germline assignment: CDR1 MNHNS and CDR2 SASEGT. This CDR3 reads CASSKIDRGGYGYTF. For the CDR3, the DNA is TGTGCCAGCAGTAAGATCGACAGGGGGGGATATGGCTACACCTTC.

V usage is TRBV18 and J usage is TRBJ2-3; TRBD1 agrees at 7 bases. J gave up 1 base and V 1 base, and 8 bases lay outside the gene matches. This CDR3 has 17 residues. Per the germline V gene, CDR1 is KGHSH and CDR2 is LQKENI. The CDR3 protein is CASSPQGAGSGTDTQYF. CDR3 bases: TGTGCCAGCTCACCACAGGGGGCAGGATCTGGCACAGATACGCAGTATTTT.

CDR3 region: CASSPEASFSYEQYF. For the CDR3, the DNA is TGTGCCAGCAGTCCCGAAGCGAGCTTCTCCTACGAGCAGTACTTC. The V call is TRBV27, the J call TRBJ2-7; D remains unclear. Germline CDR1 and CDR2: MNHEY and SMNVEV (reference sequence). This CDR3 spans 15 amino acids. Trimming stripped 5 bases from V and 0 bases from J, with 14 bases between.

The V and J genes are TRBV6-6 and TRBJ2-1; 13 nucleotides align to TRBD2. Germline CDR1 reads MNHNY; CDR2 reads SVGAGI (reference sequence). This CDR3 region has 14 residues. J was trimmed by 6 bases and V by 8 bases; bases with no gene match: 4. Written as DNA, the CDR3 is TGTGCCAGCCTAAGGACTAGCGGGGGCAATGAGCAGTTCTTC. Translation: CASLRTSGGNEQFF.

The chain recombines TRBV11-3 with TRBJ2-5, with a tentative D call TRBD2 (6 bases). Trimming cost V 5 bases and J 2 bases, with 18 bases left between them. Looked up from germline, CDR1 is SGHNT and CDR2 is YENEEA. This CDR3 spans 16 amino acids. The CDR3 protein is CASSPSNSGGQETQYF. The CDR3 DNA follows: TGTGCCAGCAGCCCTAGTAATAGCGGAGGGCAAGAGACCCAGTACTTC. Looking up the rest from reference TRBV11-3 and TRBJ2-5 gives the full variable domain: EAGVVQSPRYKIIEKKQPVAFWCNPISGHNTLYWYLQNLGQGPELLIRYENEEAVDDSQLPKDRFSAERLKGVDSTLKIQPAELGDSAVYLCASSPSNSGGQETQYFGPGTRLLVL.

The V call is TRBV6-6, the J call TRBJ1-5; D gene unclear. Germline V gene lookup returns CDR1 MNHNY and CDR2 SVGAGI (reference sequence). The CDR3 length is 13 residues. Trimming took off 10 bases at V and 3 bases at J, with 13 bases between the two ends. CDR3 DNA sequence: TGTGCCACCCAAGGACGCCCCAATCAGCCCCAGCATTTT. Its translation: CATQGRPNQPQHF.

In this sample, this clone turned up a few times. This chain joins TRBV4-1 and TRBJ1-3, with 7 bases lining up with TRBD1. The ends lost 3 bases at V and 1 base at J; junction bases unmatched: 3. The CDR3 runs 15 residues. Looked up from germline, CDR1 is MGHRA and CDR2 is YSYEKL. The CDR3 nucleotides read TGCGCCAGCAGCCACCTGACAGGGTCTGGAAACACCATATATTTT. This codes for CASSHLTGSGNTIYF.

The count of this clone is one. This chain connects TRBV10-3 to TRBJ2-7; D might be TRBD1 (5 bases). Germline V gives CDR1 ENHRY, CDR2 SYGVKD. The CDR3 contains 11 residues. The germline V and J ends were trimmed by 6 bases and 2 bases, with 5 bases remaining between them. CDR3 loop: CAIRGPYEQYF. DNA for the CDR3: TGTGCCATCAGGGGGCCCTACGAGCAGTACTTC.

The chain recombines TRBV9 with TRBJ1-3, with unresolved D. Between the trimmed V and J ends, which lost 4 bases and 0 bases, there was a span of 14 bases. Germline V gene data show CDR1 as SGDLS and CDR2 as YYNGEE. This CDR3 comprises 16 residues. CDR3 bases: TGTGCCAGCAGCCCACAACCGAGTAGCTCTGGAAACACCATATATTTT. Encoded protein: CASSPQPSSSGNTIYF. Combining the CDR3 with reference TRBV9 and TRBJ1-3 gives the whole variable domain DSGVTQTPKHLITATGQRVTLRCSPRSGDLSVYWYQQSLDQGLQFLIQYYNGEERAKGNILERFSAQQFPDLHSELNLSSLELGDSALYFCASSPQPSSSGNTIYFGEGSWLTVV.

The V gene is TRBV6-6, the J gene TRBJ2-7; D could derive from TRBD1 or TRBD2 (5 bases each). The CDR3 covers 14 residues. In germline, CDR1 is MNHNY, CDR2 SVGAGI (reference sequence). Between the trimmed V and J ends, which lost 0 bases and 5 bases, there was a span of 11 bases. The CDR3 bases are TGTGCCAGCAGTTACTCGTCTCGGGACGACGAGCAGTACTTC. The encoded protein is CASSYSSRDDEQYF.

The V call is TRBV7-9, the J call TRBJ2-5; D is unclear. The ends were cut back, 1 base at V and 1 base at J, with 10 bases in the middle. Germline CDR1 is SEHNR and CDR2 is FQNEAQ (reference sequence). The CDR3 totals 15 residues. DNA for the CDR3: TGTGCCAGCAGCTTAGGAAGGCAGCTCCAAGAGACCCAGTACTTC. It specifies CASSLGRQLQETQYF. The whole variable domain, remainder taken from reference TRBV7-9 and TRBJ2-5, is DTGVSQNPRHKITKRGQNVTFRCDPISEHNRLYWYRQTLGQGPEFLTYFQNEAQLEKSRLLSDRFSAERPKGSFSTLEIQRTEQGDSAMYLCASSLGRQLQETQYFGPGTRLLVL.

The chain has TRBV7-9 and TRBJ1-1; D not certain. The CDR3 spans 14 residues. Per germline, CDR1 SEHNR and CDR2 FQNEAQ (reference sequence). V gave up 2 bases and J gave up 5 bases, with 12 bases separating them. CDR3 residues: CASSLLVGVTEAFF. CDR3 coding DNA: TGTGCCAGCAGCTTACTAGTGGGTGTGACTGAAGCTTTCTTT.

This clone was counted a few times. This chain links TRBV28 with TRBJ1-5; tentatively, D is TRBD1 (5 bases). V lost 5 bases and J lost 0, with 14 bases in between. Germline V gene lookup returns CDR1 MDHEN and CDR2 SYDVKM. This CDR3 has 16 residues. The CDR3 bases are TGTGCCAGCAGTACAGCTCTGGGGCCTAGCAATCAGCCCCAGCATTTT. Its translation is CASSTALGPSNQPQHF.

This chain uses TRBV7-9 with TRBJ2-3; TRBD2 aligns across 11 bases. This CDR3 is 18 amino acids long. From germline, CDR1 is SEHNR and CDR2 FQNEAQ (reference sequence). Unmatched junction bases numbered 10, after V lost 1 base and J lost 4 bases. DNA of the CDR3: TGTGCCAGCAGCTTAGAACTAGCGGGGGACCGCATTGCAGATACGCAGTATTTT. Amino acids: CASSLELAGDRIADTQYF.

The chain joins TRBV28 to TRBJ1-5; 7 nucleotides align to TRBD1. The CDR3 contains 15 residues. In germline, CDR1 is MDHEN, CDR2 SYDVKM. The J segment lost 9 bases and the V segment lost 6 bases, leaving 14 bases of the junction unmatched. The CDR3: CASRPGTVREGPQHF. CDR3 bases: TGTGCCAGCAGGCCCGGGACAGTGCGAGAGGGGCCCCAGCATTTT.